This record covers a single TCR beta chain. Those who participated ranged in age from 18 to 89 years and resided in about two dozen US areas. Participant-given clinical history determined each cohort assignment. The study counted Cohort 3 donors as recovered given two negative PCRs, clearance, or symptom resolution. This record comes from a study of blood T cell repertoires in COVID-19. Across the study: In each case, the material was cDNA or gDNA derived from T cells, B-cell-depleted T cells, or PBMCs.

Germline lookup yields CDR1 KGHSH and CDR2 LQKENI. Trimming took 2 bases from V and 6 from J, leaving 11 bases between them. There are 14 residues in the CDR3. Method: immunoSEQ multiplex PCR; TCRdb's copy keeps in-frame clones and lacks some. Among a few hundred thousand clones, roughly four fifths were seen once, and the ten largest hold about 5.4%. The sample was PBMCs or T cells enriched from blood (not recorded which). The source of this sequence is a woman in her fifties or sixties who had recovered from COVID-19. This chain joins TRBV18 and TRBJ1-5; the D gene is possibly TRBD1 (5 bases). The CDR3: CASSPSGNGQPQHF. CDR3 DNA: TGTGCCAGCTCACCATCAGGGAACGGTCAGCCCCAGCATTTT.